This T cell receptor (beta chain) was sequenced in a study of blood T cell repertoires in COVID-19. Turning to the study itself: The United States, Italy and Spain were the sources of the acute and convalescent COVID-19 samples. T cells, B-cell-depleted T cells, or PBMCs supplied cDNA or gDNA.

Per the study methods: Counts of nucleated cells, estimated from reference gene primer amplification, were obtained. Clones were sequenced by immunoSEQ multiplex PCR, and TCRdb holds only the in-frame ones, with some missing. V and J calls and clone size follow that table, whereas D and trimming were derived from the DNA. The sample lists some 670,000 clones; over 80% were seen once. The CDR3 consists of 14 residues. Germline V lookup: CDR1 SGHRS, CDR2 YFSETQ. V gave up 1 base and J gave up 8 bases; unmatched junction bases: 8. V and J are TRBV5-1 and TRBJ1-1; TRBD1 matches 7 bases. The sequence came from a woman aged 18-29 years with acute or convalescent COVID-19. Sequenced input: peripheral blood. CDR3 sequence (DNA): TGCGCCAGCAGCTTGTGGGGGACAGAAATGGAAGCTTTCTTT. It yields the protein CASSLWGTEMEAFF.